This is a list of T cell receptor beta chains from one sample in a study of response to subunit inactivated influenza vaccine. Using its own MiXCR run on the RT-PCR reads, TCRdb lists one record per CDR3 protein. Of roughly 520,000 distinct CDR3 sequences in the sample, approximately 24% were seen once. The material was CD4+ T cells sorted from PBMCs, obtained about 5 days after vaccination. The source is a man aged 50-60 years who received an inactivated influenza vaccine. Both conserved end residues are part of each CDR3. D genes are given only for firm matches. The size of a clone is reported for some rows only, either as once, few or many, or as a class for expanded clones.

v_gene	j_gene	d_gene	abundance	CDR3aa
TRBV6-1	TRBJ2-3	TRBD1	few	CASREGTGGTDTQYF
TRBV27	TRBJ2-7	TRBD1	many	CASSFGQGGVYEQYF
TRBV18	TRBJ2-1	-	many	CASSPELKDGNEQFF
TRBV5-1	TRBJ1-1	-	few	CATRTVMNTEAFF
TRBV20-1	TRBJ2-4	-	-	CSAQDFRVQNIQYF
TRBV28	TRBJ2-3	TRBD2	-	CASSLTSSSGTRDTQYF
TRBV5-1	TRBJ2-5	-	-	CASSLAGRAGGVETQYF
TRBV15	TRBJ2-5	-	-	CATSRDRGLRGETQYF
TRBV5-1	TRBJ2-7	-	-	CASSLSRLSYEQYF
TRBV5-1	TRBJ2-7	-	-	CASSLIPGPSGNEQYF
TRBV20-1	TRBJ2-1	TRBD2	-	CSARKASGRARSNEQFF
TRBV4-2	TRBJ2-1	-	-	CASSQRPGDSYNEQFF
TRBV5-8	TRBJ2-7	-	-	CASSLGPSEQYF
TRBV2	TRBJ2-6	TRBD1	-	CASSLRQGAYSGANVLTF
TRBV7-8	TRBJ2-5	TRBD2	-	CASSLGLAGAVTQYF
TRBV27	TRBJ2-3	TRBD2	-	CASGLEVAGVDTQYF
TRBV12-3/TRBV12-4	TRBJ2-5	TRBD1	-	CASSLRGLIETQYF
TRBV20-1	TRBJ2-7	-	-	CSASRRAGYEQYF
TRBV10-3	TRBJ2-5	-	-	CAISEDSLGAQYF
TRBV28	TRBJ1-2	-	-	CASSSPPGSPGYTF
TRBV7-2	TRBJ2-3	TRBD1	-	CASSFRGLGTDTQYF
TRBV20-1	TRBJ1-1	-	few	CSARSRQGWSVNTEAFF
TRBV13	TRBJ1-4	TRBD1	few	CASSARGHEKLFF
TRBV6-2/TRBV6-3	TRBJ2-7	TRBD1	-	CASSSRDRGLDSYEQYF
TRBV10-2	TRBJ2-3	-	-	CASRVFSSTDTQYF
TRBV7-2	TRBJ2-1	TRBD1	-	CASSPGQGVGEQFF
TRBV12-3/TRBV12-4	TRBJ1-3	-	-	CATSIGRSSGNTIYF
TRBV24-1	TRBJ1-3	TRBD1	-	CATSDARQGAGNTIYF
TRBV6-2/TRBV6-3	TRBJ2-2	-	-	CASSYTGLTSGELFF